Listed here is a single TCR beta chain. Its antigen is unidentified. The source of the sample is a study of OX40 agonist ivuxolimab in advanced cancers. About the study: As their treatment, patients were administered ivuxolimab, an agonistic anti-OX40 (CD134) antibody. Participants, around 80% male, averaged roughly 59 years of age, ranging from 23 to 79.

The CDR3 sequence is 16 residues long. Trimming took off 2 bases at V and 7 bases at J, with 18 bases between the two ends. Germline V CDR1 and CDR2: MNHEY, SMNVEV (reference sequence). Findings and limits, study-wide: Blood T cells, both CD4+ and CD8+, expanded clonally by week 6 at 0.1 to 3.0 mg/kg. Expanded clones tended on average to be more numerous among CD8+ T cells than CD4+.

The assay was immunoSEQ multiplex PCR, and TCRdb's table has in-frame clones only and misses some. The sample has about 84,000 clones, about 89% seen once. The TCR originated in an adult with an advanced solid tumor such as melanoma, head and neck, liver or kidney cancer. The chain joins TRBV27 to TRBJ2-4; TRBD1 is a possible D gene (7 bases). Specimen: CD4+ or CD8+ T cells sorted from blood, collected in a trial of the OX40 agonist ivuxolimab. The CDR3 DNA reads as TGTGCCAGCAGTTTAGATTGGAGGGGGCGCGTCAACATTCAGTACTTC. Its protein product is CASSLDWRGRVNIQYF.